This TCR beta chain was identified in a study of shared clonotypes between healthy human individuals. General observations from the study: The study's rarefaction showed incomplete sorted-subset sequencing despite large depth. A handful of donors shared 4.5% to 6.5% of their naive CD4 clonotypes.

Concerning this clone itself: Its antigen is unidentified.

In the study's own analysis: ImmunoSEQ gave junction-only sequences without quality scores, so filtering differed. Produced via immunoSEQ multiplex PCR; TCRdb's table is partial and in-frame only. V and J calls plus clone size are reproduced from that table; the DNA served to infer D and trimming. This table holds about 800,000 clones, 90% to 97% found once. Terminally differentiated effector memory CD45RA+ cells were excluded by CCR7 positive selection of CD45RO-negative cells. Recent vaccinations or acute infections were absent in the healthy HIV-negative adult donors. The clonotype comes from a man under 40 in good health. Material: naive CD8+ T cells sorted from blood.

CDR3 coding DNA: TGTGCCAGCAGTGCCGGGACAGGACGGACTAACTATGGCTACACCTTC. As protein: CASSAGTGRTNYGYTF. This chain connects TRBV2 to TRBJ1-2, with 8 bases matching TRBD1. Trimming took 4 bases from V and 0 from J; bases not matched to a gene: 7. The CDR3 contains 16 residues. CDR1 and CDR2 from the germline V gene are SNHLY and FYNNEI.